The 19 T cell receptor beta chains below come from one sample, sequenced in a study of blood T cell repertoires in COVID-19. Only in-frame clones appear in the TCRdb table, and some are missing; sequencing was by immunoSEQ multiplex PCR. The table includes 150,000 to 200,000 clones, about 81% detected once. The sequencing input was peripheral blood. The origin of the receptors is a woman older than 75 with COVID-19, enrolled during active disease.

The chain recombines TRBV3-1 (or the pseudogene TRBV3-2) with TRBJ2-7; TRBD2 is a possible D gene (6 bases). Germline values: CDR1 LGHDT, CDR2 YNNKEL (reference sequence). V was pared by 0 bases and J by 0 bases, with 24 bases between. This CDR3 is 20 amino acids long. CDR3 loop: CASSQDERGGNIVSSYEQYF. In DNA, the CDR3 is TGTGCCAGCAGCCAAGATGAAAGAGGAGGGAACATAGTGAGCTCCTACGAGCAGTACTTC.

The chain uses TRBV6-5 and TRBJ2-3, with 7 bases aligning to TRBD1. The length of the CDR3 is 14 residues. CDR1 is MNHEY, CDR2 SVGAGI, per germline. Trimming at V came to 3 bases and at J to 6 bases, leaving 6 bases not matched to a gene. This chain's CDR3 is CASSYYRGTDTQYF. In DNA, the CDR3 is TGTGCCAGCAGTTATTACAGGGGAACCGATACGCAGTATTTT.

The chain combines TRBV18 with TRBJ1-3; TRBD1 might be the D (6 bases). This CDR3 contains 13 residues. V was shortened by 4 bases and J by 7 bases, with 11 bases between the two germline ends. Germline V CDR1 and CDR2: KGHSH, LQKENI. In DNA form, the CDR3 reads TGTGCCAGCTCACTATACAGGGAGAACACCATATATTTT. It yields the protein CASSLYRENTIYF.

J is TRBJ2-5 and V is TRBV27; D might be TRBD1 (6 bases). Looked up from germline, CDR1 is MNHEY and CDR2 is SMNVEV (reference sequence). The CDR3 loop spans 11 amino acids. CDR3 DNA: TGTGCAGGACAGAACCAAGAGACCCAGTACTTC. It specifies CAGQNQETQYF.

The V and J genes are TRBV10-1 and TRBJ1-1, with 7 bases identical to TRBD1. Germline values: CDR1 WNHNN, CDR2 SYGVQD (reference sequence). V trimming: 2 bases; J trimming: 3 bases; junction bases outside the gene matches: 15. There are 18 residues in the CDR3. CDR3 nucleotides: TGCGCCAGCAGTGAGACGCACACCATGACAGGGCGGGACACTGAAGCTTTCTTT. This encodes CASSETHTMTGRDTEAFF.

The chain uses TRBV27 and TRBJ2-7, with D perhaps TRBD1 (5 bases). V lost 8 bases and J lost 4, with 18 bases in between. This CDR3 is built from 14 residues. In germline, CDR1 is MNHEY, CDR2 SMNVEV (reference sequence). The CDR3 nucleotides are TGTGCCAGCGGTATATGGGGCAGCCTGTACGAGCAGTACTTC. This codes for CASGIWGSLYEQYF.

The chain has TRBV27 and TRBJ2-6; maybe TRBD1 (6 bases). The CDR3 sequence is 19 residues long. Trimming left V 0 bases short and J 4 bases short, with 19 bases between. CDR1 MNHEY and CDR2 SMNVEV come from the germline V gene (reference sequence). The CDR3 loop reads CASSLSLTGTLTGANVLTF. CDR3 coding DNA: TGTGCCAGCAGTTTATCATTGACAGGAACTTTGACCGGGGCCAACGTCCTGACTTTC.

The V gene is TRBV18, the J gene TRBJ2-5, with no clear D. This CDR3 contains 16 residues. V lost 0 bases, J lost 5 bases, and 16 bases lay in between. From germline, CDR1 is KGHSH and CDR2 LQKENI. In DNA form, the CDR3 reads TGTGCCAGCTCACCACCCGGAGCCCATTCCCAGGAGACCCAGTACTTC. Protein sequence: CASSPPGAHSQETQYF.

The chain uses TRBV5-8 and TRBJ2-3; D is possibly TRBD1 (5 bases). This CDR3 spans 14 amino acids. Germline CDR1 reads SGHTS; CDR2 reads YDEGEE. The V and J ends lost 4 bases and 0 bases respectively, with 9 bases between them. The DNA of the CDR3 is TGTGCCAGCAGCCGACCAGGGAGCACAGATACGCAGTATTTT. It is translated as CASSRPGSTDTQYF. The variable domain in full, with the rest retrieved from reference TRBV5-8 and TRBJ2-3, is EAGVTQSPTHLIKTRGQQATLRCSPISGHTSVYWYQQALGLGLQFLLWYDEGEERNRGNFPPRFSGRQFPNYSSELNVNALELEDSALYLCASSRPGSTDTQYFGPGTRLTVL.

This chain links TRBV12-5 with TRBJ2-2; 9 nucleotides line up with TRBD1. The CDR3 is 15 residues long. CDR1 LGHNT and CDR2 FRNRAP come from the germline V gene. Germline trimming cut 5 bases from V and 5 bases from J; bases unmatched to any gene: 6. The CDR3 sequence is CASGGQGWGTGELFF. DNA for the CDR3: TGTGCTAGTGGTGGACAGGGGTGGGGGACCGGGGAGCTGTTTTTT.

The chain is built from TRBV10-3 and TRBJ1-3; 8 bases fit TRBD1. Germline lookup yields CDR1 ENHRY and CDR2 SYGVKD. With V trimmed by 10 bases and J by 2 bases, 4 bases remained unmatched. The CDR3 is made up of 13 amino acids. The DNA of the CDR3 is TGTGCCAACGCGGACAGGGCTGGAAACACCATATATTTT. Its protein product is CANADRAGNTIYF.

The rearrangement links TRBV10-3 to TRBJ2-7; D may be TRBD1 (5 bases). This CDR3 spans 12 amino acids. The ends were cut back, 4 bases at V and 2 bases at J, with 6 bases in the middle. Per the germline V gene, CDR1 is ENHRY and CDR2 is SYGVKD. This CDR3 reads CAISGGPYEQYF. The CDR3 DNA reads TGTGCCATCAGTGGGGGCCCCTACGAGCAGTACTTC.

The chain couples TRBV15 to TRBJ2-1; 8 nucleotides line up with TRBD2. In germline, CDR1 is LNHNV, CDR2 YYDKDF (reference sequence). J was trimmed by 3 bases and V by 0 bases; bases with no gene match: 7. There are 17 residues in the CDR3. In nucleotides, the CDR3 is TGTGCCACCAGCAGAGATTTAACTAGCGGCCTCTACAATGAGCAGTTCTTC. Translating it yields CATSRDLTSGLYNEQFF.

This chain connects TRBV5-6 to TRBJ2-2, with D unresolved. CDR1 is SGHDT, CDR2 YYEEEE, per germline. The CDR3 spans 13 residues. V was clipped by 3 bases and J by 6 bases, with 9 bases between them. Here the CDR3 reads CASSSSFSGELFF. The CDR3, as DNA: TGTGCCAGCAGCTCGAGTTTCTCCGGGGAGCTGTTTTTT.

The chain uses TRBV19 and TRBJ2-5, with D perhaps matching TRBD1 (5 bases). The V gene's germline CDR1 is LNHDA and CDR2 SQIVND (reference sequence). The CDR3 covers 14 residues. V lost 5 bases and J 2 bases, leaving 12 bases between the germline ends. The CDR3 DNA follows: TGTGCCAGTAGTTCAGGCAGGGTTCAAGAGACCCAGTACTTC. This translates into CASSSGRVQETQYF.

The chain carries TRBV19 and TRBJ2-3; TRBD2 matches 9 bases. Germline CDR1 LNHDA, CDR2 SQIVND (reference sequence). Trimming took 5 bases from V and 0 from J; bases not matched to a gene: 6. CDR3 length: 16 amino acids. CDR3 nucleotide sequence: TGTGCCAGTAGTTCCCTAGCGGGGAGTAGCACAGATACGCAGTATTTT. Its translation is CASSSLAGSSTDTQYF.

Here the CDR3 reads CASSYSPSGINEQFF. CDR3 nucleotide sequence: TGTGCCAGCAGTTACTCGCCTAGCGGGATCAATGAGCAGTTCTTC. This rearrangement joins TRBV6-5 to TRBJ2-1; TRBD2 aligns across 9 bases. J was trimmed by 6 bases and V by 0 bases; bases with no gene match: 3. CDR1 is MNHEY, CDR2 SVGAGI, per germline. The CDR3 extends over 15 amino acids.

The V gene is TRBV5-4, the J gene TRBJ2-1; 9 bases are a match to TRBD1. CDR1 is SGHNT, CDR2 YYREEE, per germline (reference sequence). Trimming took 1 base from V and 6 from J; bases not matched to a gene: 5. This CDR3 region has 15 residues. The DNA of the CDR3 is TGTGCCAGCAGCTTGTTGGGACAGGGTCGCAATGAGCAGTTCTTC. Amino acid sequence: CASSLLGQGRNEQFF.

The genes are TRBV6-6 and TRBJ2-1, with 8 bases lining up with TRBD1. This CDR3 comprises 12 residues. The V segment lost 7 bases and the J segment 9 bases; nucleotides outside the gene matches: 5. Germline CDR1 is MNHNY and CDR2 is SVGAGI (reference sequence). The CDR3 loop is CASILQGGEQFF. CDR3 DNA sequence: TGTGCCAGCATCTTACAGGGGGGTGAGCAGTTCTTC.